This TCR beta chain emerged from a study of shared clonotypes between healthy human individuals. Selected positively for CCR7 and CD45RO-negative, naive CD8 cells excluded terminally differentiated effector memory CD45RA+ cells. CDR1 GTSNPN and CDR2 SVGIG come from the germline V gene (reference sequence). The CDR3 totals 14 residues. As originally analysed: Sequence data from immunoSEQ were junction-only and lacked quality scores; consequently, filtering differed. Some clones are missing from TCRdb's copy, which holds only in-frame ones; the method was immunoSEQ multiplex PCR. V, J and clone size were drawn from that table, and D and trimming were deduced from the DNA. The sample yields fewer than 700,000 clones, approximately 96% seen once. Study findings and constraints: The represented genetic and exposure-history diversity was limited by the small number of donors.

A remark on this clone: Its antigen is not known.

The receptor was derived from a woman aged 30 to 39 in good health. The source material was naive CD8+ T cells sorted from blood. The genes are TRBV30 and TRBJ2-1, with D perhaps matching TRBD1 or TRBD2 (8 bases each). The CDR3: CAIPRGREVGEQFF. The CDR3 coding sequence is TGTGCTATCCCCAGGGGGCGGGAGGTCGGTGAGCAGTTCTTC.